This entry is about one T cell receptor beta chain. V was pared by 6 bases and J by 7 bases, with 22 bases between. The V gene's germline CDR1 is MNHEY and CDR2 SMNVEV (reference sequence). The CDR3 extends over 15 amino acids. This record comes from a study of T cell responses to AZD1222 COVID-19 vaccine. Assay used: immunoSEQ multiplex PCR; TCRdb lists only in-frame clones, some missing. The sample yields roughly 86,000 clones, 85% to 90% seen once. The sequencing used peripheral blood, collected on day 0 of AZD1222 vaccination. The sequence was obtained from an adult in good health. The chain couples TRBV27 to TRBJ2-7; maybe TRBD2 (6 bases). This chain's CDR3 is CASSSGLSAAGEQYF. In DNA form, the CDR3 reads TGTGCCAGCAGCTCCGGACTATCAGCTGCGGGGGAGCAGTACTTC.